The 23 T cell receptor beta chains below were found in one sample sequenced in a study of T cells in Graves' hyperthyroidism and ophthalmopathy. Amplification yielded TCR beta CDR3 regions, with RNA transcripts as the source. First-round RT-PCR with HTBI primers amplified the TCR CDR3 region. One entry per CDR3 protein, called by TCRdb with MiXCR from the multiplex PCR reads. The repertoire holds hundreds of thousands of distinct CDR3 sequences, with more than 11% as singletons. The sample comprised blood. The receptors originated from a woman younger than 45 with Graves' hyperthyroidism that later progressed to Graves' ophthalmopathy.

In its sample, this clonotype was seen many times. The gene calls are TRBV5-1 and TRBJ2-3, with 13 nucleotides matching TRBD2. Germline CDR1 SGHRS, CDR2 YFSETQ. V trimming: 4 bases; J trimming: 0 bases; junction bases outside the gene matches: 8. The CDR3 is made up of 18 amino acids. CDR3 loop: CASSGSGTSGMSTDTQYF. Written as DNA, the CDR3 is TGCGCCAGCAGCGGTTCAGGGACTAGCGGGATGAGCACAGATACGCAGTATTTT.

The rearrangement uses TRBV2 and TRBJ2-6; D is undetermined. The CDR3 runs to 15 residues. With 3 bases removed from V and 1 base from J, the gap between germline ends came to 7 bases. Germline CDR1 SNHLY, CDR2 FYNNEI. The CDR3 DNA is TGTGCCAGCAGTGACGGCAGGTCTGGGGCCAACGTCCTGACTTTC. Amino acid sequence: CASSDGRSGANVLTF.

This clonotype was counted ten times or more. The genes are TRBV7-9 and TRBJ2-7, with TRBD2 as a possible D gene (5 bases). V was clipped by 0 bases and J by 7 bases, with 13 bases between them. CDR1 SEHNR and CDR2 FQNEAQ come from the germline V gene (reference sequence). The CDR3 consists of 14 residues. CDR3 amino acids: CASSLAASSDEQYF. Written as DNA, the CDR3 is TGTGCCAGCAGCTTAGCCGCTAGTAGCGATGAGCAGTACTTC. The full variable domain, its missing parts supplied by reference TRBV7-9 and TRBJ2-7, is DTGVSQNPRHKITKRGQNVTFRCDPISEHNRLYWYRQTLGQGPEFLTYFQNEAQLEKSRLLSDRFSAERPKGSFSTLEIQRTEQGDSAMYLCASSLAASSDEQYFGPGTRLTVT.

This clonotype showed up many times. The chain is built from TRBV20-1 and TRBJ1-5, with D perhaps matching TRBD1 (5 bases). CDR1 DFQATT and CDR2 SNEGSKA come from the germline V gene (reference sequence). This CDR3 has 13 amino acids. Trimming cost V 3 bases and J 6 bases, with 12 bases left between them. The CDR3 is CSASPGTIQPQHF. Here the CDR3 DNA reads TGCAGTGCTAGCCCCGGGACCATTCAGCCCCAGCATTTT.

In this sample, this clonotype turned up many times. The chain is built from TRBV30 and TRBJ2-3; unclear D gene. The germline V gene has CDR1 GTSNPN and CDR2 SVGIG (reference sequence). Trimming took off 7 bases at V and 0 bases at J, with 8 bases between the two ends. This CDR3 is built from 12 residues. CDR3 loop: CASRVSTDTQYF. In nucleotides, the CDR3 is TGTGCCTCGAGAGTTAGCACAGATACGCAGTATTTT.

Turning to this clonotype: One junction end does not reproduce the germline sequence, and a read error may be involved. The gene calls are TRBV7-7 and TRBJ2-2, with a weak D call TRBD2 (5 bases). Germline V CDR1 and CDR2: SSHAT, FNYEAQ (reference sequence). The CDR3 has 12 residues. The CDR3: CASSFPGLELFF. CDR3 nucleotide sequence: TGTGCTAGCAGCTTCCCAGGACTGGAGCTGTTTTTT.

This clonotype has at least ten counts. The chain recombines TRBV6-1 with TRBJ2-7; D not certain. This CDR3 has 12 residues. V lost 6 bases and J 2 bases, leaving 8 bases between the germline ends. From germline, CDR1 is MNHNS and CDR2 SASEGT. The CDR3 protein is CASSSLAYEQYF. CDR3 DNA sequence: TGTGCCAGCAGCTCGCTAGCCTACGAGCAGTACTTC.

In this sample, this clonotype turned up a few times. This could be a read error, since a much larger clone is one nucleotide away. The chain has TRBV9 and TRBJ2-3; TRBD2 agrees at 11 bases. V lost 4 bases to trimming and J lost 4 bases; unmatched junction nucleotides: 2. CDR1 is SGDLS and CDR2 is YYNGEE in the germline V gene. The CDR3 length is 14 residues. Here the CDR3 DNA reads TGTGCCAGCAGCACTAGCGGGAGACCAGATACGCAGTATTTT. It encodes CASSTSGRPDTQYF.

In its sample, this clonotype was seen a few times. This chain joins TRBV13 and TRBJ2-7; 9 bases are a match to TRBD2. This CDR3 is built from 15 residues. V lost 4 bases, J lost 4 bases, and 8 bases stayed unmatched. CDR1 and CDR2 from the germline V gene are PRHDT and FYEKMQ (reference sequence). The CDR3 region has the DNA TGTGCCAGCAGCTCAGGGACTAGCTCAAGGTACGAGCAGTACTTC. Translated, it gives CASSSGTSSRYEQYF.

Details on this clonotype: One junction end does not reproduce the germline sequence, and a read error may be involved. The CDR3 here is CSAPLGGWRGPETFF. DNA for the CDR3: TGCAGTGCCCCCCTTGGTGGATGGAGGGGTCCTGAAACTTTCTTT. This chain joins TRBV20-1 and TRBJ1-1; a possible D gene is TRBD1 (5 bases). This CDR3 has 15 residues. The germline V gene has CDR1 DFQATT and CDR2 SNEGSKA (reference sequence).

This clonotype appeared a few times. A single base separates this from a much larger clone, so it may be a read error. The gene calls are TRBV20-1 and TRBJ2-3, with D possibly being TRBD2 (6 bases). Germline V gene lookup returns CDR1 DFQATT and CDR2 SNEGSKA (reference sequence). This CDR3 is 13 amino acids long. In DNA form, the CDR3 reads TGCAGTGCTAGCCCCGGGAGCACAGATGCGCAGTATTTT. Protein sequence: CSASPGSTDAQYF.

At least ten counts were recorded for this clonotype. The chain couples TRBV5-1 to TRBJ2-1; D is unclear. Germline CDR1 and CDR2: SGHRS and YFSETQ. The CDR3 spans 15 residues. The V end was cut by 2 bases, the J end by 0 bases, with 9 bases between. CDR3 sequence (DNA): TGCGCCAGCAGCTTTTTTGGGCCCTCCTACAATGAGCAGTTCTTC. Translation gives CASSFFGPSYNEQFF.

A note on this clonotype: This may be a read error: a much more frequent sequence differs by one nucleotide. V usage is TRBV20-1 and J usage is TRBJ1-2; D unclear. CDR1 and CDR2 (germline): DFQATT, SNEGSKA (reference sequence). The CDR3 loop spans 15 amino acids. V was trimmed by 0 bases and J by 4 bases, leaving 15 bases between them. The CDR3 nucleotides are TGCAGTGCTAGAGATCCCCTATGGCCTAGCTATGGCTACACCTTC. Encoded protein: CSARDPLWPSYGYTF.

In its sample, this clonotype was seen many times. The V gene is TRBV9, the J gene TRBJ1-4; the D is unclear. CDR3 length: 14 amino acids. V lost 4 bases and J lost 4, with 11 bases in between. Germline assignment: CDR1 SGDLS and CDR2 YYNGEE. This CDR3 reads CASSRNDGNEKLFF. CDR3 nucleotide sequence: TGTGCCAGCAGCCGGAATGACGGTAATGAAAAACTGTTTTTT.

This clonotype has a handful of counts. The chain joins TRBV7-9 to TRBJ2-1, with 8 bases identical to TRBD2. CDR3 length equals 18 residues. CDR1 SEHNR and CDR2 FQNEAQ come from the germline V gene (reference sequence). V lost 1 base to trimming and J lost 10 bases; unmatched junction nucleotides: 18. The CDR3 DNA follows: TGTGCCAGCAGCTTAGGGACTTTTATGACTAGCGTACCTTCCGAGCAGTTCTTC. It codes for CASSLGTFMTSVPSEQFF.

This clonotype appeared many times. V usage is TRBV19 and J usage is TRBJ1-5; the match to TRBD1 covers 7 bases. The CDR3 loop spans 19 amino acids. The germline V gene has CDR1 LNHDA and CDR2 SQIVND (reference sequence). Losses at the gene ends were 7 bases for V and 3 bases for J; bases not matched to a gene: 21. This chain's CDR3 is CASTPGGGGMATHNQPQHF. The CDR3, as DNA: TGTGCCAGTACTCCAGGGGGTGGGGGGATGGCTACACACAATCAGCCCCAGCATTTT.

The chain uses TRBV5-1 and TRBJ2-1; D gene uncertain. V lost 2 bases to trimming and J lost 5 bases, with 14 bases between them. CDR1 and CDR2 from the germline V gene are SGHRS and YFSETQ. This CDR3 is 15 amino acids long. Here the CDR3 reads CASSFAVAGHNEQFF. The CDR3 DNA reads TGCGCCAGCAGCTTTGCGGTTGCCGGCCACAATGAGCAGTTCTTC.

This clonotype was detected ten times or more. The CDR3 is CSVVGSYEQYF. The CDR3 bases are TGCAGCGTTGTAGGTAGCTACGAGCAGTACTTC. The chain has TRBV29-1 and TRBJ2-7; D unresolved. CDR1 and CDR2 from the germline V gene are SQVTM and ANQGSEA. V was clipped by 4 bases and J by 3 bases, with 7 bases between them. CDR3 length: 11 amino acids.

This chain links TRBV30 with TRBJ1-5, with D perhaps matching TRBD1 (6 bases). The CDR3 is 13 residues long. Germline-derived CDR1 and CDR2 are GTSNPN and SVGIG (reference sequence). With 2 bases removed from V and 4 bases from J, the gap between germline ends came to 9 bases. This CDR3 reads CAWSRGLNQPQHF. In nucleotides, the CDR3 is TGTGCCTGGAGTCGGGGGCTTAATCAGCCCCAGCATTTT.

The genes are TRBV4-3 and TRBJ2-2, with 13 bases fitting TRBD2. V dropped 0 bases and J dropped 9; count of bases not matched to a gene: 13. CDR1 and CDR2 (germline): LGHNA, YSLEER. The CDR3 runs 19 residues. CDR3 protein: CASSQDRTGTSGVPRELFF. The CDR3 coding sequence is TGCGCCAGCAGCCAAGATAGGACGGGGACTAGCGGGGTCCCCAGGGAGCTGTTTTTT.

This clonotype showed up many times. The chain couples TRBV30 to TRBJ2-5; D is undetermined. Per germline, CDR1 GTSNPN and CDR2 SVGIG (reference sequence). This CDR3 is built from 12 residues. V dropped 2 bases and J dropped 3 bases, with 7 bases sitting between them. In DNA form, the CDR3 reads TGTGCCTGGAGTAGGGTAAAAGAGACCCAGTACTTC. Its protein is CAWSRVKETQYF.

Ten or more counts support this clonotype. The genes are TRBV7-9 and TRBJ2-1, with 11 bases fitting TRBD2. Trimming at V came to 6 bases and at J to 7 bases, leaving 11 bases not matched to a gene. Germline V gene sequence: CDR1 SEHNR, CDR2 FQNEAQ (reference sequence). CDR3 length: 16 residues. The CDR3 bases are TGTGCCAGCAGTCTCAAAATTAGCGGGAGGGGAAATGAGCAGTTCTTC. Residues: CASSLKISGRGNEQFF.

This clonotype was detected many times. The chain is built from TRBV20-1 and TRBJ1-2; D gene ambiguous. Per the germline V gene, CDR1 is DFQATT and CDR2 is SNEGSKA (reference sequence). The CDR3 is 11 amino acids. With 3 bases removed from V and 8 bases from J, the gap between germline ends came to 10 bases. The chain's CDR3 is CSASHSRGYTF. CDR3 sequence (DNA): TGCAGTGCTAGCCACTCGCGCGGCTACACCTTC.